The 3 T cell receptor beta chains given below trace back to one sample, sequenced in a study of T cell responses to AZD1222 COVID-19 vaccine. TCRdb's table, derived via immunoSEQ multiplex PCR, lists solely in-frame clones and lacks some. This table has about 97,000 clones, over 75% appearing once. This specimen was peripheral blood, taken 28 days after the second AZD1222 dose. These receptors all come from an adult who received the AZD1222 COVID-19 vaccine.

V usage is TRBV6-2 or TRBV6-3 and J usage is TRBJ1-1; no definite D call. The CDR3 is made up of 12 amino acids. Trimming left V 5 bases short and J 2 bases short, with 6 bases between. Germline V gene data show CDR1 as MNHEY and CDR2 as SVGEGT. The CDR3 region has the DNA TGTGCCAGCAGTGATATAAACACTGAAGCTTTCTTT. Its protein is CASSDINTEAFF.

This clone was counted a few times. V and J are TRBV29-1 and TRBJ2-1; no firm D call. The CDR3 contains 11 residues. Germline assignment: CDR1 SQVTM and CDR2 ANQGSEA. CDR3 residues: CSTEVYNEQFF. The CDR3 DNA follows: TGCTCGACGGAAGTCTACAATGAGCAGTTCTTC.

The chain links TRBV11-2 to TRBJ1-1, with D possibly TRBD1 on 5 matching bases. Germline CDR1 is SGHAT and CDR2 is FQNNGV. The germline V and J ends were trimmed by 5 bases and 4 bases, with 14 bases remaining between them. This CDR3 has 14 amino acids. The CDR3 nucleotides are TGTGCCAGCAGCGGGGGGTGGGCGGCCACTGAAGCTTTCTTT. As protein: CASSGGWAATEAFF.